The clone carrying this T cell receptor (beta chain) has just one count. As originally analysed: The assay estimated nucleated cells by amplifying reference gene primers. Repertoires were generated with immunoSEQ multiplex PCR, while TCRdb's copy carries only in-frame clones and drops some. The V and J calls and clone size come from that table; D and trimming were worked out from the DNA. The table has tens of thousands of clones, 80% to 90% seen once; the top ten hold almost 1.5%. Looked up from germline, CDR1 is LNHDA and CDR2 is SQIVND (reference sequence). V trimming: 7 bases; J trimming: 5 bases; junction bases outside the gene matches: 13. The length of the CDR3 is 15 residues. These data originate in a study of blood T cell repertoires in COVID-19. The wider study: The United States, Italy and Spain supplied acute and convalescent COVID-19 samples. PBMCs, B-cell-depleted T cells, or T cells provided the cDNA or gDNA that made up the material.

The chain has TRBV19 and TRBJ2-7; 8 bases align to TRBD2. The sequence came from an older woman with acute or convalescent COVID-19. The sample was peripheral blood. The CDR3 coding sequence is TGTGCCAGTACCCCAGGACTAGCAGGCCCGGACGAGCAGTACTTC. It yields the protein CASTPGLAGPDEQYF.